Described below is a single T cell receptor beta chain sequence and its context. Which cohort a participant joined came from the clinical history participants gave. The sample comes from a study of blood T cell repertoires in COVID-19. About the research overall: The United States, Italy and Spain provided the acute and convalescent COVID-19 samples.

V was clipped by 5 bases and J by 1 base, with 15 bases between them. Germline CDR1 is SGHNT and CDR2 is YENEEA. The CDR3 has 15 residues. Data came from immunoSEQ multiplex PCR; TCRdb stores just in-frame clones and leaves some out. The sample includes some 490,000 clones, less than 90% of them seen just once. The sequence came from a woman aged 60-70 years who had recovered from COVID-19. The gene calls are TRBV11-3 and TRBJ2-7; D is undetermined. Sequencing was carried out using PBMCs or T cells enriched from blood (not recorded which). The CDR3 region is CASSLVRGLSYEQYF. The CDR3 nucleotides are TGTGCCAGCAGCCTCGTACGTGGGCTTTCCTACGAGCAGTACTTC.